The sample holds one count of the clone carrying this T cell receptor beta chain. The CDR3 covers 13 residues. The ends were cut back, 4 bases at V and 3 bases at J, with 10 bases in the middle. These data come from a study of blood T cell repertoires in COVID-19. About the study: From the United States, Italy and Spain came samples of acute and convalescent COVID-19. Nucleic acid was either cDNA or gDNA, and it came from T cells, B-cell-depleted T cells, or PBMCs.

Authors' data handling: Estimation of nucleated cell counts was performed using reference gene primer amplification. The data were produced by immunoSEQ multiplex PCR, yet TCRdb's version contains in-frame clones alone and is incomplete. V, J and clone size derive from that table, while D and trimming were established from the DNA sequence. Altogether about 52,000 clones are present, more than 85% being singletons, with the ten largest covering about 6%. The chain is built from TRBV12-3 or TRBV12-4 and TRBJ2-7; no clear D. Sequencing input: peripheral blood. This receptor was identified in a man in his forties or fifties with active COVID-19. The CDR3 spells CASSSHRNYEQYF. The DNA for the CDR3 is TGTGCCAGCAGTTCCCATAGAAACTACGAGCAGTACTTC.